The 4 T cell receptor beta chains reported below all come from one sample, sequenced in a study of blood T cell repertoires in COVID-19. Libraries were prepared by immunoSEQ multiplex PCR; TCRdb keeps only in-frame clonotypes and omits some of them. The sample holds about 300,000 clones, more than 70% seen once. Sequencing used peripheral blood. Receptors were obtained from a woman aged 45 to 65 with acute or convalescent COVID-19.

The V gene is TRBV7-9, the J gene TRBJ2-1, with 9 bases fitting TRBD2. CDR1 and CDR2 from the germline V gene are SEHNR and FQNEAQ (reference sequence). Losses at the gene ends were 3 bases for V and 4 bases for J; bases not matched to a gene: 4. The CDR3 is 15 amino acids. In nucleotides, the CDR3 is TGTGCCAGCAGCTTGGTAGCGGGAGTTTACAATGAGCAGTTCTTC. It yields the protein CASSLVAGVYNEQFF.

The CDR3 protein is CASSLIANTEAFF. The CDR3 DNA is TGTGCCAGCAGCTTAATAGCCAACACTGAAGCTTTCTTT. This chain connects TRBV7-3 to TRBJ1-1; D remains ambiguous. The CDR3 spans 13 residues. V lost 1 base and J 2 bases, leaving 5 bases between the germline ends. Germline CDR1 reads SGHTA; CDR2 reads FQGTGA. The full variable domain, its missing parts supplied by reference TRBV7-3 and TRBJ1-1, is GAGVSQTPSNKVTEKGKYVELRCDPISGHTALYWYRQSLGQGPEFLIYFQGTGAADDSGLPNDRFFAVRPEGSVSTLKIQRTERGDSAVYLCASSLIANTEAFFGQGTRLTVV.

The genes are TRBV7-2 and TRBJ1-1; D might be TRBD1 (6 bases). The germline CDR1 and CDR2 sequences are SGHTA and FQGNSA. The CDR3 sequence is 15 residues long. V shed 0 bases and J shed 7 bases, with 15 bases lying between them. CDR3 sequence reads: CASSLAGGGFSEAFF. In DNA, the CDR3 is TGTGCCAGCAGCTTAGCCGGTGGGGGCTTCAGTGAAGCTTTCTTT.

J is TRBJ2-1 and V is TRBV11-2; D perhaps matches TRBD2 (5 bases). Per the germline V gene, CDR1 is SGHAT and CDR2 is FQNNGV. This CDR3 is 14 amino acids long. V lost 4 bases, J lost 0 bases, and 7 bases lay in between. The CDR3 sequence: CASSSGSSYNEQFF. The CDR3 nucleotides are TGTGCCAGCAGCTCGGGGAGCTCCTACAATGAGCAGTTCTTC.